A single sample is the source of the 8 T cell receptor beta chains below, sequenced in a study of siplizumab effects on memory and regulatory T cells. Here immunoSEQ multiplex PCR was the method, and the copy in TCRdb shows in-frame clones only, minus some. The table shows 100,000 to 120,000 clones, with about nine tenths occurring only once. Specimen: CD4+ T cells sorted from blood. These receptors all come from a human donor in good health.

The V and J genes are TRBV4-1 and TRBJ2-7; 7 positions agree with TRBD1. CDR3 length equals 16 residues. CDR1 is MGHRA, CDR2 YSYEKL, per germline. V lost 0 bases and J lost 2; bases outside the gene matches: 7. CDR3 residues: CASSQDETGHPYEQYF. The CDR3 nucleotides read TGCGCCAGCAGCCAAGATGAGACAGGGCATCCCTACGAGCAGTACTTC.

The CDR3 DNA reads as TGTGCTAGTGGTTTGGGGGACAGGGGATTTGCAGATACGCAGTATTTT. Amino acids: CASGLGDRGFADTQYF. The gene calls are TRBV12-5 and TRBJ2-3; 10 bases line up with TRBD1. V trimming: 1 base; J trimming: 4 bases; junction bases outside the gene matches: 5. The CDR3 is 16 residues long. Looked up from germline, CDR1 is LGHNT and CDR2 is FRNRAP.

The chain employs TRBV25-1 and TRBJ2-5, with D unresolved. The CDR3 sequence is 14 residues long. Trimming removed 6 bases at V and 7 bases at J, with 18 bases between. CDR1 is MGHDK, CDR2 SYGVNS, per germline. The DNA for the CDR3 is TGTGCCAGCAGCGTCTATGAACGGATATGGACCCAGTACTTC. This codes for CASSVYERIWTQYF. The full variable domain, completed using reference TRBV25-1 and TRBJ2-5, is EADIYQTPRYLVIGTGKKITLECSQTMGHDKMYWYQQDPGMELHLIHYSYGVNSTEKGDLSSESTVSRIRTEHFPLTLESARPSHTSQYLCASSVYERIWTQYFGPGTRLLVL.

The chain has TRBV6-1 and TRBJ2-6; 7 positions match TRBD1. J was trimmed by 2 bases and V by 7 bases; bases with no gene match: 5. Germline values: CDR1 MNHNS, CDR2 SASEGT. The CDR3 extends over 15 amino acids. CDR3 nucleotide sequence: TGTGCCAGCACCTTAGACAGGGCTGGGGCCAACGTCCTGACTTTC. Protein: CASTLDRAGANVLTF.

The J gene is TRBJ2-3, the V gene TRBV11-1, with 14 nucleotides matching TRBD2. Germline CDR1 is SGHAT and CDR2 is FQDESV (reference sequence). The CDR3 length is 18 residues. V dropped 4 bases and J dropped 9; count of bases not matched to a gene: 15. CDR3 in DNA: TGTGCCAGCAGCTCGTCTGGCAGACTAGCGGGGGGGCCAATAACGCAGTATTTT. It translates to CASSSSGRLAGGPITQYF.

This clone was observed a handful of times. The chain carries TRBV7-9 and TRBJ1-6; D gene unclear. Germline V gene data show CDR1 as SEHNR and CDR2 as FQNEAQ (reference sequence). The CDR3 is made up of 14 amino acids. V lost 1 base and J 7 bases, leaving 8 bases between the germline ends. The CDR3 spells CASSLEGYNSPLHF. For the CDR3, the DNA is TGTGCCAGCAGCTTAGAGGGATACAATTCACCCCTCCACTTT.

In this sample, this clone turned up once. This rearrangement joins TRBV23-1 to TRBJ2-1; perhaps D is TRBD1 or TRBD2 (5 bases each). TRBV23-1 is annotated as an ORF whose role is uncertain. V shed 4 bases and J shed 0 bases, with 10 bases lying between them. The CDR3 has 15 amino acids. The CDR3 nucleotides are TGCGCCAGCAGTCGTGAGAGGGGCTCCTACAATGAGCAGTTCTTC. Protein product: CASSRERGSYNEQFF.

The V gene is TRBV5-1, the J gene TRBJ2-2; D is uncertain. Looked up from germline, CDR1 is SGHRS and CDR2 is YFSETQ. Trimming stripped 2 bases from V and 7 bases from J, with 9 bases between. The CDR3 covers 13 residues. This chain's CDR3 is CASSFISVGELFF. CDR3 DNA: TGCGCCAGCAGCTTCATCAGTGTCGGGGAGCTGTTTTTT.